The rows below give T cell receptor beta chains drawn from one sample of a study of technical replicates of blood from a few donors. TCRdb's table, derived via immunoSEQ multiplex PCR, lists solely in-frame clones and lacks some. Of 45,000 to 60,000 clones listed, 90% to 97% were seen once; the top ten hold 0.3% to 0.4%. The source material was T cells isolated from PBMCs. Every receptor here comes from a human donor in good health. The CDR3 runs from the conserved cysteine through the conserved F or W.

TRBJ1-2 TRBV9 CASSAPWPYGYTF
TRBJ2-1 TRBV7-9 CALTSGSNEQFF
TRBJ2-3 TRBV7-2 CASGPSGEIPRGPDTQYF
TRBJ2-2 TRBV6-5 CASSRLAGEGGELFF
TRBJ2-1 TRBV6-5 CASIGGSYNEQFF
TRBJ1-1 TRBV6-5 CASSYRTGGTEAFF
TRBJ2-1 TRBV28 CASSRRSGKDEQFF
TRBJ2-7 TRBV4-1 CASSQERTGPYEQYF
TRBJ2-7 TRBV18 CASSPRDRADRYEQYF
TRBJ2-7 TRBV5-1 CASSFTGYEQYF
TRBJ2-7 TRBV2 CASSDEDRGLYEQYF
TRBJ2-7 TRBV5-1 CASSPGGLAGEGSSYEQYF
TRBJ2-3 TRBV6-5 CASSYSGGRHKDTQYF
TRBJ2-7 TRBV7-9 CASSLFLSYEQYF
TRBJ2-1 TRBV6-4 CASSSGGPSYNEQFF
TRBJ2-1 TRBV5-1 CASSLVPDEQFF
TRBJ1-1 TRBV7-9 CASSATSGTGGTEAFF
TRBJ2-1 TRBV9 CASTPSYWFNEQFF
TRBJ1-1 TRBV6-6 CASSSIGGEAFF
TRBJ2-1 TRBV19 CASSILAGAGEQFF
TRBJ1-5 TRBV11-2 CASSPGQGNQPQHF
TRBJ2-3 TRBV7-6 CASSSDMSTDTQYF
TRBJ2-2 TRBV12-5 CASGLVQGSANTGELFF
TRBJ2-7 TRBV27 CASSLYPGGSYEQYF